This is a list of T cell receptor beta chains from one sample in a study of immune cell composition in non-small cell lung cancer. Only in-frame clones appear in the TCRdb table, and some are missing; sequencing was by immunoSEQ multiplex PCR. The sample contains some 8,500 clones, around three quarters of which appear only once. The source material was lung tumor tissue. The receptors were sampled from a human donor with non-small cell lung cancer. CDR3s include the opening cysteine and the closing phenylalanine or tryptophan. The D gene is left open where the match is weak. Clone size is shown for a subset of rows, as once, few, many or a class of expanded clone.

d_gene | j_gene | abundance | v_gene | CDR3aa | CDR3nt
NA | TRBJ1-2 | NA | TRBV18 | CASSPPAEYYGYTF | TGTGCCAGCTCACCACCGGCCGAGTACTATGGCTACACCTTC
NA | TRBJ2-7 | NA | TRBV2 | CASGLEGPWHEQYF | TGTGCCAGCGGCTTAGAGGGCCCCTGGCACGAGCAGTACTTC
NA | TRBJ1-1 | few | TRBV4-1 | CASSQDVGGSEAFF | TGCGCCAGCAGCCAAGATGTAGGAGGGTCTGAAGCTTTCTTT
TRBD2 | TRBJ2-1 | NA | TRBV7-6 | CASSGNLVREGHYSYNEQFF | TGTGCCAGCAGCGGAAATCTAGTGCGGGAGGGGCATTATTCCTACAATGAGCAGTTCTTC
NA | TRBJ1-1 | NA | TRBV19 | CASSIRWGDTEAFF | TGTGCCAGTAGTATAAGATGGGGGGACACTGAAGCTTTCTTT
TRBD1 | TRBJ2-7 | NA | TRBV6-6 | CASSYGTGVYEQYF | TGTGCCAGCAGTTACGGGACAGGGGTCTACGAGCAGTACTTC
TRBD1 | TRBJ2-7 | NA | TRBV11-3 | CASSSLSGTDSYEQYF | TGTGCCAGCAGCTCATTGTCCGGGACAGACTCCTACGAGCAGTACTTC
NA | TRBJ1-4 | NA | TRBV7-8 | CASSLRDGPTEKLFF | TGTGCCAGCAGTTTAAGGGACGGACCCACAGAAAAACTGTTTTTT
NA | TRBJ1-3 | NA | TRBV5-1 | CASSSDQFSGNTIYF | TGCGCCAGCAGCTCCGACCAGTTCTCTGGAAACACCATATATTTT
NA | TRBJ1-2 | once | TRBV27 | CASSSWADYGYTF | TGTGCCAGCAGTTCCTGGGCGGACTATGGCTACACCTTC
TRBD1 | TRBJ2-7 | NA | TRBV18 | CASSRSGQGGTYEQYF | TGTGCCAGCTCACGTAGTGGACAGGGGGGGACCTACGAGCAGTACTTC
NA | TRBJ1-2 | NA | TRBV16 | CASSQSRESGYTF | TGTGCCAGCAGCCAATCTCGGGAAAGCGGCTACACCTTC
NA | TRBJ1-2 | NA | TRBV10-3 | CAISATGGINYGYTF | TGTGCCATCAGTGCGACAGGAGGAATTAACTATGGCTACACCTTC
NA | TRBJ1-2 | once | TRBV7-8 | CASSPAIFNRFQDGYTF | TGTGCCAGCAGCCCTGCTATATTTAACCGGTTCCAGGATGGCTACACCTTC
NA | TRBJ2-7 | NA | TRBV7-9 | CASSSVVSSYEQYF | TGTGCCAGCAGCTCCGTGGTTAGCTCCTACGAGCAGTACTTC
NA | TRBJ1-1 | once | TRBV28 | CASSFGTPPEAFF | TGTGCCAGCAGTTTTGGGACCCCCCCTGAAGCTTTCTTT
NA | TRBJ1-1 | NA | TRBV6-4 | CASSVDQQGKAFF | TGTGCCAGCAGTGTCGACCAACAGGGCAAAGCTTTCTTT
NA | TRBJ2-2 | NA | TRBV7-9 | CAGQTAGELFF | TGTGCCGGACAGACTGCCGGGGAGCTGTTTTTT
TRBD2 | TRBJ2-3 | few | TRBV7-8 | CASSLGLARNRHTQYF | TGTGCCAGCAGCCTCGGACTAGCGCGGAATAGACATACGCAGTATTTT
NA | TRBJ2-1 | NA | TRBV30 | CAWSVRAGIAYNEQFF | TGTGCCTGGAGTGTACGTGCAGGGATAGCCTACAATGAGCAGTTCTTC
TRBD1 | TRBJ1-6 | few | TRBV18 | CASSPQGQGNSPLHF | TGTGCCAGCTCACCACAGGGACAGGGTAATTCACCCCTCCACTTT
TRBD2 | TRBJ2-3 | few | TRBV7-8 | CASSLSGNSDTQYF | TGTGCCAGCAGCTTAAGCGGGAATTCAGATACGCAGTATTTT
TRBD1 | TRBJ2-7 | NA | TRBV10-3 | CAISERQGADEQYF | TGTGCCATCAGTGAAAGGCAGGGGGCCGACGAGCAGTACTTC
NA | TRBJ1-2 | NA | TRBV6-6 | CASTPEGPTGYTF | TGTGCCAGCACGCCGGAGGGGCCTACTGGCTACACCTTC
TRBD1 | TRBJ2-7 | once | TRBV11-3 | CASRTDRELNEQYF | TGTGCCAGCAGAACTGACAGGGAGCTAAACGAGCAGTACTTC
NA | TRBJ2-3 | NA | TRBV27 | CASWALQGADTQYF | TGTGCCAGCTGGGCCTTACAGGGTGCGGATACGCAGTATTTT
NA | TRBJ1-2 | NA | TRBV6-1 | CASSGRDGGHYGYTF | TGTGCCAGCAGTGGCCGGGACGGGGGACACTATGGCTACACCTTC
NA | TRBJ1-5 | few | TRBV2 | CASSEGQLNQPQHF | TGTGCCAGCAGTGAAGGGCAGCTGAATCAGCCCCAGCATTTT
TRBD2 | TRBJ2-1 | NA | TRBV30 | CAWSGGRTRPSGEQFF | TGTGCCTGGAGTGGCGGTAGGACGAGGCCTAGCGGTGAGCAGTTCTTC
NA | TRBJ2-3 | NA | TRBV19 | CASSMQPPGDTQYF | TGTGCCAGTAGTATGCAACCCCCTGGTGATACGCAGTATTTT
TRBD2 | TRBJ2-1 | once | TRBV11-3 | CASSSGTSGGHEQFF | TGTGCCAGCAGCTCCGGGACTAGCGGGGGGCATGAGCAGTTCTTC
NA | TRBJ1-1 | few | TRBV4-2 | CASSQDRGGVTTKAF | TGTGCCAGCAGCCAAGATAGAGGGGGGGTCACGACTAAAGCTTTC
NA | TRBJ2-1 | NA | TRBV5-4 | CASSLANEQFF | TGTGCCAGCAGCTTGGCGAATGAGCAGTTCTTC
NA | TRBJ1-4 | NA | TRBV9 | CASSASATTNEKLFF | TGTGCCAGCAGCGCATCGGCCACAACTAATGAAAAACTGTTTTTT
NA | TRBJ2-5 | NA | TRBV27 | CASSLSAQRAETQYF | TGTGCCAGCAGTTTATCCGCGCAGCGGGCAGAGACCCAGTACTTC
TRBD1 | TRBJ2-3 | NA | TRBV28 | CASSSGGVKVGFSTDTQYF | TGTGCCAGCAGTTCAGGGGGTGTGAAGGTGGGATTTAGCACAGATACGCAGTATTTT
TRBD2 | TRBJ2-7 | NA | TRBV13 | CASSGSGGGPYEQYF | TGTGCCAGCAGCGGTAGCGGGGGAGGCCCCTACGAGCAGTACTTC
TRBD1 | TRBJ1-1 | NA | TRBV6-1 | CASSDSTGGKDEAFF | TGTGCCAGCAGTGATTCGACAGGGGGAAAGGATGAAGCTTTCTTT
TRBD2 | TRBJ2-3 | NA | TRBV10-2 | CATLRGSSGEGGTDTQYF | TGCGCCACCTTACGGGGATCTAGCGGTGAAGGGGGCACAGATACGCAGTATTTT
NA | TRBJ1-3 | NA | TRBV5-4 | CASSLALGGGNTIYF | TGTGCCAGCAGCTTGGCCCTCGGAGGGGGAAACACCATATATTTT
NA | TRBJ1-2 | NA | TRBV7-2 | CASSTSGEGFYGYTF | TGTGCCAGCAGCACCTCCGGGGAGGGGTTCTATGGCTACACCTTC
NA | TRBJ2-1 | NA | TRBV29-1 | CSVRGASSSYNEQFF | TGCAGCGTTCGCGGGGCCTCCAGCTCCTACAATGAGCAGTTCTTC
NA | TRBJ2-2 | NA | TRBV7-7 | CASSPQGSSGELFF | TGTGCCAGCAGCCCTCAGGGGTCTAGCGGGGAGCTGTTTTTT
TRBD1 | TRBJ1-1 | NA | TRBV19 | CASRADREKRNTEAFF | TGTGCCAGTAGAGCTGACAGGGAGAAAAGGAACACTGAAGCTTTCTTT
TRBD1 | TRBJ2-3 | NA | TRBV4-2 | CASSQEAVQGYTDTQYF | TGTGCCAGCAGCCAAGAAGCCGTACAGGGGTACACAGATACGCAGTATTTT
NA | TRBJ2-1 | NA | TRBV4-1 | CASSQDRAEQFF | TGCGCCAGCAGCCAAGATCGGGCCGAGCAGTTCTTC
NA | TRBJ2-3 | NA | TRBV7-9 | CASSSSGSSTDTQYF | TGTGCCAGCAGCTCGAGCGGTTCCAGCACAGATACGCAGTATTTT
NA | TRBJ2-6 | NA | TRBV28 | CASSLRAQAGANVLTF | TGTGCCAGCAGTTTAAGGGCCCAGGCTGGGGCCAACGTCCTGACTTTC
TRBD1 | TRBJ1-6 | NA | TRBV11-2 | CASSFQTGHNSPLHF | TGTGCCAGCAGCTTCCAGACAGGGCATAATTCACCCCTCCACTTT
NA | TRBJ2-5 | NA | TRBV5-1 | CASSPGAGQQETQYF | TGCGCCAGCAGCCCCGGGGCAGGGCAACAAGAGACCCAGTACTTC
NA | TRBJ1-2 | NA | TRBV30 | CAWSARLGRVYGYTF | TGTGCCTGGAGCGCGCGGTTGGGTCGGGTCTATGGCTACACCTTC